The 9 T cell receptor beta chains below all came from one sample that was sequenced in a study of blood T cell repertoires in COVID-19. Sequencing used immunoSEQ multiplex PCR; TCRdb keeps in-frame clones, though not all of them. The sample holds about 300,000 clones, around 88% seen once. The source material was peripheral blood. The receptors stem from a young woman with COVID-19, enrolled during active disease.

The chain uses TRBV28 and TRBJ2-7, with D maybe TRBD2 (6 bases). CDR3 length equals 13 residues. Germline V gene lookup returns CDR1 MDHEN and CDR2 SYDVKM. Trimming cost V 2 bases and J 1 base, with 6 bases left between them. CDR3 region: CASSLGGSYEQYF. Here the CDR3 DNA reads TGTGCCAGCAGTTTAGGAGGGTCCTACGAGCAGTACTTC. Full variable domain (outside the CDR3, taken from reference TRBV28 and TRBJ2-7): DVKVTQSSRYLVKRTGEKVFLECVQDMDHENMFWYRQDPGLGLRLIYFSYDVKMKEKGDIPEGYSVSREKKERFSLILESASTNQTSMYLCASSLGGSYEQYFGPGTRLTVT.

The chain uses TRBV5-1 and TRBJ1-6; D ambiguous. Germline V gene data show CDR1 as SGHRS and CDR2 as YFSETQ. The CDR3 runs to 14 residues. V lost 0 bases and J lost 5, with 6 bases in between. Here the CDR3 reads CASSLAPDNSPLHF. DNA of the CDR3: TGCGCCAGCAGCTTGGCCCCAGATAATTCACCCCTCCACTTT. Filled out from reference TRBV5-1 and TRBJ1-6, the complete variable domain reads KAGVTQTPRYLIKTRGQQVTLSCSPISGHRSVSWYQQTPGQGLQFLFEYFSETQRNKGNFPGRFSGRQFSNSRSEMNVSTLELGDSALYLCASSLAPDNSPLHFGNGTRLTVT.

This chain uses TRBV18 with TRBJ1-5, with 7 nucleotides matching TRBD1. This CDR3 has 13 residues. Germline-derived CDR1 and CDR2 are KGHSH and LQKENI. V lost 1 base and J lost 7; bases outside the gene matches: 1. The CDR3: CASSPQGAQPQHF. CDR3 bases: TGTGCCAGCTCACCACAGGGGGCCCAGCCCCAGCATTTT. The full variable domain, with the rest looked up from reference TRBV18 and TRBJ1-5, is NAGVMQNPRHLVRRRGQEARLRCSPMKGHSHVYWYRQLPEEGLKFMVYLQKENIIDESGMPKERFSAEFPKEGPSILRIQQVVRGDSAAYFCASSPQGAQPQHFGDGTRLSIL.

This chain uses TRBV6-4 with TRBJ1-4, with TRBD1 identical over 8 bases. V lost 4 bases, J lost 7 bases, and 8 bases stayed unmatched. The CDR3 is 15 amino acids. The germline CDR1 and CDR2 sequences are MRHNA and SNTAGT. CDR3 bases: TGTGCCAGCAGTGTTCGGGGGACAGGAGGTGAAAAACTGTTTTTT. Its translation: CASSVRGTGGEKLFF.

The gene calls are TRBV4-2 and TRBJ1-3, with no clear D. Germline V gene data show CDR1 as LGHNA and CDR2 as YNFKEQ. V was trimmed by 0 bases and J by 0 bases, leaving 6 bases between them. CDR3 size: 15 residues. The CDR3 bases are TGTGCCAGCAGCCAAGAAGAGAGCTCTGGAAACACCATATATTTT. This sequence encodes CASSQEESSGNTIYF.

The chain carries TRBV7-9 and TRBJ2-1; 8 bases align to TRBD1. Germline loops: CDR1 SEHNR, CDR2 FQNEAQ (reference sequence). Trimming took 5 bases from V and 0 from J; bases not matched to a gene: 6. The CDR3 is 16 residues long. The CDR3 reads CASSPQGAASYNEQFF. The CDR3 region has the DNA TGTGCCAGCAGCCCTCAGGGGGCTGCCTCCTACAATGAGCAGTTCTTC.

The chain recombines TRBV7-9 with TRBJ1-2; D may be TRBD1 (5 bases). CDR3 length: 13 residues. V lost 5 bases and J 6 bases, leaving 13 bases between the germline ends. The germline V gene has CDR1 SEHNR and CDR2 FQNEAQ (reference sequence). In DNA, the CDR3 is TGTGCCAGCAGCCGTACACAGGCCGATGGCTACACCTTC. Residues: CASSRTQADGYTF.

The table lists this clone with a count of one. The chain combines TRBV6-5 with TRBJ1-1, with D maybe TRBD1 (6 bases). V was cut by 6 bases and J by 3 bases, with 17 bases left in between. The CDR3 covers 15 residues. Germline-derived CDR1 and CDR2 are MNHEY and SVGAGI. The CDR3 region is CASRTRGSSDTEAFF. The CDR3 DNA is TGTGCCAGCAGGACCAGGGGCTCCTCGGACACTGAAGCTTTCTTT.

V and J are TRBV29-1 and TRBJ2-2; D might be TRBD1 (5 bases). CDR1 and CDR2 from the germline V gene are SQVTM and ANQGSEA. Trimming cost V 6 bases and J 7 bases, with 12 bases left between them. The CDR3 runs to 12 residues. CDR3 DNA: TGCAGCGTAGTAGGGGTCGGCGGGGAGCTGTTTTTT. This gives the protein CSVVGVGGELFF.